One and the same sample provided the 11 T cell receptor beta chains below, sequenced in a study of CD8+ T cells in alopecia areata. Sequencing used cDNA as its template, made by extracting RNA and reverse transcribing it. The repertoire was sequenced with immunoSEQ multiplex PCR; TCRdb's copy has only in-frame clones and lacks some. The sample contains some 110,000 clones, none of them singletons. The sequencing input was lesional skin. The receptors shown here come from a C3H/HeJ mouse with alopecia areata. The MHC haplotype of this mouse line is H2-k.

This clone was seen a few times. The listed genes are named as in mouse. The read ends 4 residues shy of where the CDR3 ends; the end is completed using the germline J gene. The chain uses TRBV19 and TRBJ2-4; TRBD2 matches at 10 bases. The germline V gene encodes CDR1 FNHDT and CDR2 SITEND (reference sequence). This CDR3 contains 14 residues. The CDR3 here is CASRRDWGSNTLYF. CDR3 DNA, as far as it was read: TGTGCCAGCAGGCGGGACTGGGGATCAAAC.

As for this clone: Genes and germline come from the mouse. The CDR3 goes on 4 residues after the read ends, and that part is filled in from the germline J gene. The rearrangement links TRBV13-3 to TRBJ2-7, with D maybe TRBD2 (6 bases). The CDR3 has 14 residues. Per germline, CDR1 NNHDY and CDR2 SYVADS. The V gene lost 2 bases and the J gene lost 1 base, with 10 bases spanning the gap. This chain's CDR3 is CASSDGLGSYEQYF. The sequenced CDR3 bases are TGTGCCAGCAGTGACGGCCTGGGGTCCTAT.

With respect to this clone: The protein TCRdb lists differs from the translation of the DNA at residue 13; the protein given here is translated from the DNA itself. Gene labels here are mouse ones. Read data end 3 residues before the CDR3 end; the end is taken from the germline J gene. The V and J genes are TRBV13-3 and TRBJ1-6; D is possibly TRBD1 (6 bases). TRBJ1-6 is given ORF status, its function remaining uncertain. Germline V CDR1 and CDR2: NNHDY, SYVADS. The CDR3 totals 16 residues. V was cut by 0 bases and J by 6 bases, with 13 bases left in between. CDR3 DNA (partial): TGTGCCAGCAGTGATGCCCTCCGGGACATTAATTCGCCC. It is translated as CASSDALRDINSP. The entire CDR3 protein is CASSDALRDINSPLYF.

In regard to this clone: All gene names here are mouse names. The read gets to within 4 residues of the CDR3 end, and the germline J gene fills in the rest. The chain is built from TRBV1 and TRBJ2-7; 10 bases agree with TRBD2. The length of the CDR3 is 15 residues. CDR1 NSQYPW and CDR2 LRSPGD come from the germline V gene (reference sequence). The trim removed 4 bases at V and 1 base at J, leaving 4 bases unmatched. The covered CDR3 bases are TGCACCTGCAGTGAAAGGACTGGGGGTTCCTAT. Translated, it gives CTCSERTGGSY. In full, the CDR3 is CTCSERTGGSYEQYF.

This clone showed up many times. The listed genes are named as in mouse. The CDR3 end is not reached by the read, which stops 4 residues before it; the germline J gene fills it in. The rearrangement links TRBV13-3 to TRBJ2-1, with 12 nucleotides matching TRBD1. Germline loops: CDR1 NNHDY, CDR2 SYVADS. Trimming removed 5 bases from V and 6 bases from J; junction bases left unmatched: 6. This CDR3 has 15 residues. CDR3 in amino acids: CASSPRDRGLAEQFF. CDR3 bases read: TGTGCCAGCAGCCCCCGGGACAGGGGGCTTGCT.

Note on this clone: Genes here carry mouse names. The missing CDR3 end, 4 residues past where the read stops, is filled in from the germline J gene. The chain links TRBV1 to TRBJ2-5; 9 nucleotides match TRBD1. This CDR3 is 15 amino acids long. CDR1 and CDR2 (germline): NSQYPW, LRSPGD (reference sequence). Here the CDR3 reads CTCSRDREGKDTQYF. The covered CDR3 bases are TGCACCTGCAGTCGGGACAGGGAGGGGAAAGAC.

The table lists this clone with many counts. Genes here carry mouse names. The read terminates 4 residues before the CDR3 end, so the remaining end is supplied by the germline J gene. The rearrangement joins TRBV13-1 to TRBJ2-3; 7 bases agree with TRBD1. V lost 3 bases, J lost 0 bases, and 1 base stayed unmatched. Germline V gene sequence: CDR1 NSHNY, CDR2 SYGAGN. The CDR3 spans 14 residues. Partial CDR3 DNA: TGTGCCAGCAGTGGGGACAGTAGTGCAGAA. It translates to CASSGDSSAE. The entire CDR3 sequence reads CASSGDSSAETLYF.

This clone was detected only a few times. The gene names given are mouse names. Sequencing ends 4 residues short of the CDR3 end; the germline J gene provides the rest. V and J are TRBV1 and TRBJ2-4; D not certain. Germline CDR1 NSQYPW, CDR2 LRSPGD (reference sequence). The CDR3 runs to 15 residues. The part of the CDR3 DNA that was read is TGCACCTGCAGTGCAGAGGGGAAGGGAAAAAAC. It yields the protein CTCSAEGKGKN. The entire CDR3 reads CTCSAEGKGKNTLYF.

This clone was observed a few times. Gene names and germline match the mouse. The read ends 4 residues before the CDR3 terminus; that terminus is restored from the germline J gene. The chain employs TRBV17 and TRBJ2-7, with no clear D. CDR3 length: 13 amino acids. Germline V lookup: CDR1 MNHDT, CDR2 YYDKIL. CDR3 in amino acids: CASSRDLSYEQYF. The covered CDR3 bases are TGTGCTAGCAGTAGAGATCTCTCTTAT.

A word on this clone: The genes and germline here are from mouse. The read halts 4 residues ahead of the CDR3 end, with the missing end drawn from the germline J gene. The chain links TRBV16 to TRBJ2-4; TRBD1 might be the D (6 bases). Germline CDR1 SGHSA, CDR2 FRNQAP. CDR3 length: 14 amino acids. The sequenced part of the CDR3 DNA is TGTGCAAGCAGCTTAGATACCAGGGGAAAC. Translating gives CASSLDTRGN. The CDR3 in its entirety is CASSLDTRGNTLYF.

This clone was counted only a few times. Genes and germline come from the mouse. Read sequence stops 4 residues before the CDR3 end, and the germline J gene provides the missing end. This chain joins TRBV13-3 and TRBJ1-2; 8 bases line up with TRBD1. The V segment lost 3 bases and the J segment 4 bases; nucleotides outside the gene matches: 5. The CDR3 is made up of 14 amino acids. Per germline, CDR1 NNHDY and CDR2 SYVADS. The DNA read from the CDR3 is TGTGCCAGCAGTGGACTCCAGGGGGCCTCC. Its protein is CASSGLQGAS. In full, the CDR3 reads CASSGLQGASDYTF.